These 30 T cell receptor beta chains were all obtained from the same sample, sequenced in a study of OX40 agonist ivuxolimab in advanced cancers. Repertoires were generated with immunoSEQ multiplex PCR, while TCRdb's copy carries only in-frame clones and drops some. Of about 40,000 clones listed, around nine tenths are singletons. The source material was CD4+ or CD8+ T cells sorted from blood, sampled in a trial of the OX40 agonist ivuxolimab. The receptors stem from an adult with an advanced solid tumor such as melanoma, head and neck, liver or kidney cancer.

The chain recombines TRBV12-5 with TRBJ2-7; unclear D gene. Germline-derived CDR1 and CDR2 are LGHNT and FRNRAP. This CDR3 spans 15 amino acids. V lost 5 bases to trimming and J lost 0 bases, with 14 bases between them. CDR3 sequence (DNA): TGTGCTAGTGGTACCCCCCTACCCAGCTCCTACGAGCAGTACTTC. Its protein is CASGTPLPSSYEQYF.

The genes are TRBV9 and TRBJ2-3; D is unresolved. The CDR3 spans 14 residues. With 0 bases removed from V and 0 bases from J, the gap between germline ends came to 5 bases. The germline CDR1 and CDR2 sequences are SGDLS and YYNGEE. The CDR3, as DNA: TGTGCCAGCAGCGTAGGGGATAGCACAGATACGCAGTATTTT. Amino acids: CASSVGDSTDTQYF. Variable domain in full (rest from reference TRBV9 and TRBJ2-3): DSGVTQTPKHLITATGQRVTLRCSPRSGDLSVYWYQQSLDQGLQFLIQYYNGEERAKGNILERFSAQQFPDLHSELNLSSLELGDSALYFCASSVGDSTDTQYFGPGTRLTVL.

The chain joins TRBV28 to TRBJ1-2, with D maybe TRBD1 (6 bases). With 6 bases removed from V and 2 bases from J, the gap between germline ends came to 16 bases. This CDR3 comprises 15 residues. Germline CDR1 reads MDHEN; CDR2 reads SYDVKM. The CDR3 protein is CASRSTSTGNYGYTF. The CDR3, as DNA: TGTGCCAGCAGATCCACGTCAACAGGGAACTATGGCTACACCTTC.

This rearrangement joins TRBV13 to TRBJ2-5, with 10 bases that match TRBD1. CDR1 and CDR2 from the germline V gene are PRHDT and FYEKMQ (reference sequence). The length of the CDR3 is 19 residues. Trimming at V came to 5 bases and at J to 3 bases, leaving 18 bases not matched to a gene. The CDR3 loop is CASSLFEPGQGSPKETQYF. The CDR3 nucleotides are TGTGCCAGCAGCCTATTTGAACCGGGACAGGGGAGTCCCAAAGAGACCCAGTACTTC.

This chain links TRBV5-1 with TRBJ1-2; 12 positions match TRBD1. This CDR3 spans 17 amino acids. Germline V CDR1 and CDR2: SGHRS, YFSETQ. Trimming removed 4 bases from V and 1 base from J; junction bases left unmatched: 8. CDR3 DNA: TGCGCCAGCAGCGGAGCCGGGACAGGGGGCAATAACTATGGCTACACCTTC. It is translated as CASSGAGTGGNNYGYTF.

The gene calls are TRBV5-6 and TRBJ1-5, with TRBD1 identical over 10 bases. J was trimmed by 5 bases and V by 4 bases; bases with no gene match: 6. The germline V gene has CDR1 SGHDT and CDR2 YYEEEE. The CDR3 sequence is 15 residues long. The CDR3 DNA follows: TGTGCCAGCAGCGCGTCGGGGACAGGGGATCAGCCCCAGCATTTT. This gives the protein CASSASGTGDQPQHF. Looking up the rest from reference TRBV5-6 and TRBJ1-5 gives the full variable domain: DAGVTQSPTHLIKTRGQQVTLRCSPKSGHDTVSWYQQALGQGPQFIFQYYEEEERQRGNFPDRFSGHQFPNYSSELNVNALLLGDSALYLCASSASGTGDQPQHFGDGTRLSIL.

The chain is built from TRBV9 and TRBJ2-5, with 8 bases identical to TRBD1. Near its end, the DNA agrees better with TRBJ2-7, so the J call may be wrong. The CDR3 extends over 14 amino acids. Germline loops: CDR1 SGDLS, CDR2 YYNGEE. CDR3 in amino acids: CASSERQGTDEQYF. The DNA for the CDR3 is TGTGCCAGCAGCGAGAGACAGGGGACGGACGAGCAGTACTTC.

This chain links TRBV5-6 with TRBJ1-2; D remains ambiguous. CDR1 SGHDT and CDR2 YYEEEE come from the germline V gene. The length of the CDR3 is 12 residues. Trimming removed 4 bases from V and 4 bases from J, with 8 bases in between. The CDR3 is CASSPGSYGYTF. Here the CDR3 DNA reads TGTGCCAGCAGCCCCGGGAGCTATGGCTACACCTTC.

This clone came up once. The J gene is TRBJ2-2, the V gene TRBV9; D is perhaps TRBD1 (5 bases). Germline CDR1 SGDLS, CDR2 YYNGEE. The CDR3 totals 16 residues. Deletions cut 4 bases from V and 0 bases from J, with 13 bases between. CDR3 DNA sequence: TGTGCCAGCAGCCCTAGTGGGGCTTCGAACACCGGGGAGCTGTTTTTT. It is translated as CASSPSGASNTGELFF. The full variable domain, completed using reference TRBV9 and TRBJ2-2, is DSGVTQTPKHLITATGQRVTLRCSPRSGDLSVYWYQQSLDQGLQFLIQYYNGEERAKGNILERFSAQQFPDLHSELNLSSLELGDSALYFCASSPSGASNTGELFFGEGSRLTVL.

The chain uses TRBV4-2 and TRBJ2-3; D not certain. V was shortened by 1 base and J by 1 base, with 12 bases between the two germline ends. This CDR3 spans 16 amino acids. Germline lookup yields CDR1 LGHNA and CDR2 YNFKEQ. The CDR3 is CASSQGTDSRTDTQYF. The CDR3 DNA is TGTGCCAGCAGCCAAGGTACGGATTCCCGCACAGATACGCAGTATTTT.

The CDR3 reads CASSLIRDYSDTQYF. Written as DNA, the CDR3 is TGTGCCAGCAGCCTTATCCGGGACTACTCCGATACGCAGTATTTT. This chain uses TRBV7-9 with TRBJ2-3; 7 bases are a match to TRBD2. The CDR3 runs to 15 residues. Looked up from germline, CDR1 is SEHNR and CDR2 is FQNEAQ (reference sequence). J gave up 6 bases and V 5 bases, and 11 bases lay outside the gene matches.

V and J are TRBV4-3 and TRBJ2-5, with TRBD1 matching over 8 bases. The germline V gene encodes CDR1 LGHNA and CDR2 YSLEER. V trimming: 1 base; J trimming: 5 bases; junction bases outside the gene matches: 9. The CDR3 has 16 residues. The CDR3 here is CASSQGVQGAGETQYF. The CDR3, as DNA: TGCGCCAGCAGCCAAGGTGTCCAGGGGGCAGGGGAGACCCAGTACTTC.

This chain links TRBV6-1 with TRBJ2-3, with 9 bases aligning to TRBD2. With 3 bases clipped from V and 3 bases from J, the junction kept 7 bases outside the gene matches. CDR1 MNHNS and CDR2 SASEGT come from the germline V gene. The CDR3 is 16 amino acids. The CDR3 protein is CASSDLRGGQTDTQYF. The CDR3, as DNA: TGTGCCAGCAGTGATTTGCGGGGGGGCCAAACAGATACGCAGTATTTT.

Concerning this clone itself: This is likely a read error, given that the CDR3 carries no conserved phenylalanine or tryptophan at its end. The chain recombines TRBV5-8 with TRBJ1-6; TRBD1 matches at 7 bases. Trimming cost V 0 bases and J 4 bases; bases outside gene matches: 1. Germline assignment: CDR1 SGHTS and CDR2 YDEGEE. The CDR3 length is 15 residues. CDR3: CASSLGQGYNSPLHL. CDR3 sequence (DNA): TGTGCCAGCAGCTTGGGACAGGGATATAATTCACCCCTCCACCTT.

This clone was observed a single time. This chain connects TRBV2 to TRBJ1-5, with D possibly matching TRBD1 (5 bases). The CDR3 contains 14 residues. The V end lost 8 bases, the J end lost 6 bases, and 17 bases lay between the germline ends. From germline, CDR1 is SNHLY and CDR2 FYNNEI. Written as DNA, the CDR3 is TGTGCCAGCGAGGAGGGGTTTAGCCGTCAGCCCCAGCATTTT. Translating it yields CASEEGFSRQPQHF.

The V and J genes are TRBV19 and TRBJ2-5; 8 bases agree with TRBD1. With 3 bases clipped from V and 4 bases from J, the junction kept 7 bases outside the gene matches. The CDR3 is 15 amino acids. The germline V gene has CDR1 LNHDA and CDR2 SQIVND (reference sequence). The CDR3 DNA sequence: TGTGCCAGTAGTATCGACCGGACAGGGCGAGAGACCCAGTACTTC. Translated: CASSIDRTGRETQYF.

The gene calls are TRBV29-1 and TRBJ2-7; D is perhaps TRBD1 (6 bases). From germline, CDR1 is SQVTM and CDR2 ANQGSEA. The CDR3 totals 14 residues. V was shortened by 1 base and J by 0 bases, with 10 bases between the two germline ends. The CDR3 DNA follows: TGCAGCGTTGAAGGTGGGGACACCTCCTACGAGCAGTACTTC. Translated, it gives CSVEGGDTSYEQYF.

The chain recombines TRBV27 with TRBJ2-3; 10 bases are shared with TRBD1. Germline V gene data show CDR1 as MNHEY and CDR2 as SMNVEV (reference sequence). The CDR3 is 15 amino acids. With 3 bases clipped from V and 8 bases from J, the junction kept 8 bases outside the gene matches. The chain's CDR3 is CASSFPGGDRGTQYF. CDR3 coding DNA: TGTGCCAGCAGTTTTCCTGGGGGGGACAGGGGTACGCAGTATTTT.

The chain joins TRBV6-5 to TRBJ1-1; D possibly corresponds to TRBD1 (5 bases). The V end lost 6 bases, the J end lost 3 bases, and 14 bases lay between the germline ends. CDR1 MNHEY and CDR2 SVGAGI come from the germline V gene. This CDR3 has 14 amino acids. Written as DNA, the CDR3 is TGTGCCAGCAGCCTTTCGATAGGGGACACTGAAGCTTTCTTT. It yields the protein CASSLSIGDTEAFF.

The chain uses TRBV7-9 and TRBJ1-5; D might be TRBD1 (6 bases). Germline V CDR1 and CDR2: SEHNR, FQNEAQ (reference sequence). Trimming took 1 base from V and 6 from J, leaving 13 bases between them. The CDR3 spans 15 residues. In DNA form, the CDR3 reads TGTGCCAGCAGCTTAGACGGGGGGCTGGGTCAGCCCCAGCATTTT. Translating gives CASSLDGGLGQPQHF. Full variable domain (rest looked up from reference TRBV7-9 and TRBJ1-5): DTGVSQNPRHKITKRGQNVTFRCDPISEHNRLYWYRQTLGQGPEFLTYFQNEAQLEKSRLLSDRFSAERPKGSFSTLEIQRTEQGDSAMYLCASSLDGGLGQPQHFGDGTRLSIL.

This chain links TRBV11-2 with TRBJ1-1; D is unclear. This CDR3 comprises 13 residues. Trimming took off 5 bases at V and 3 bases at J, with 10 bases between the two ends. Germline V CDR1 and CDR2: SGHAT, FQNNGV. CDR3 loop: CASSAREDTEAFF. The CDR3 DNA reads TGTGCCAGCAGCGCCCGAGAAGACACTGAAGCTTTCTTT.

This clone was detected only a few times. The chain couples TRBV6-5 to TRBJ1-1; the D gene is possibly TRBD1 (5 bases). Germline V lookup: CDR1 MNHEY, CDR2 SVGAGI. V was pared by 6 bases and J by 1 base, with 12 bases between. CDR3 length equals 14 residues. For the CDR3, the DNA is TGTGCCAGCAGCCCGGGACGGGGGAACACTGAAGCTTTCTTT. Its translation is CASSPGRGNTEAFF.

The genes are TRBV4-3 and TRBJ2-1; D gene ambiguous. The ends were cut back, 0 bases at V and 4 bases at J, with 4 bases in the middle. This CDR3 has 13 residues. In germline, CDR1 is LGHNA, CDR2 YSLEER. The CDR3: CASSQDMYNEQFF. The DNA for the CDR3 is TGCGCCAGCAGCCAAGATATGTACAATGAGCAGTTCTTC.

The chain is built from TRBV4-2 and TRBJ2-2; D may be TRBD2 (7 bases). CDR3 length: 17 residues. The germline V gene encodes CDR1 LGHNA and CDR2 YNFKEQ. V was pared by 4 bases and J by 4 bases, with 19 bases between. This CDR3 reads CASSPTVVGGATGELFF. The CDR3 nucleotides read TGTGCCAGCAGCCCCACCGTAGTGGGGGGGGCCACCGGGGAGCTGTTTTTT.

The rearrangement uses TRBV6-1 and TRBJ1-1; D is undetermined. The CDR3 totals 14 residues. V lost 1 base and J lost 0, with 6 bases in between. CDR1 and CDR2 (germline): MNHNS, SASEGT. CDR3 loop: CASSEGHLNTEAFF. CDR3 bases: TGTGCCAGCAGTGAAGGTCATCTGAACACTGAAGCTTTCTTT.

The V and J genes are TRBV11-2 and TRBJ1-2; tentatively, D is TRBD1 (5 bases). Germline V gene sequence: CDR1 SGHAT, CDR2 FQNNGV. The V gene lost 2 bases and the J gene lost 6 bases, with 10 bases spanning the gap. This CDR3 is built from 13 residues. CDR3 region: CASSLSGIDGYTF. DNA of the CDR3: TGTGCCAGCAGCTTATCAGGGATTGATGGCTACACCTTC.

This chain connects TRBV6-5 to TRBJ2-1; no definite D call. V gave up 0 bases and J gave up 8 bases, with 5 bases separating them. Germline V gives CDR1 MNHEY, CDR2 SVGAGI. CDR3 length equals 12 residues. The chain's CDR3 is CASSYSRDEQFF. The DNA for the CDR3 is TGTGCCAGCAGTTACTCTAGGGATGAGCAGTTCTTC.

This chain links TRBV4-3 with TRBJ1-1; D may be TRBD1 (5 bases). Per germline, CDR1 LGHNA and CDR2 YSLEER. There are 15 residues in the CDR3. Deletions cut 0 bases from V and 8 bases from J, with 16 bases between. CDR3 sequence (DNA): TGCGCCAGCAGCCAAGATTGGTATCGCTACAGGGAAGCTTTCTTT. This encodes CASSQDWYRYREAFF.

The V call is TRBV2, the J call TRBJ2-7; D is unresolved. Trimming shortened V by 6 bases and J by 3 bases, and 15 bases separated the two germline ends. CDR1 SNHLY and CDR2 FYNNEI come from the germline V gene. The CDR3 covers 14 residues. The CDR3: CASRDDQLFYEQYF. In DNA, the CDR3 is TGTGCCAGCAGGGACGACCAGCTTTTCTACGAGCAGTACTTC. The complete variable domain, with remaining parts taken from reference TRBV2 and TRBJ2-7, reads EPEVTQTPSHQVTQMGQEVILRCVPISNHLYFYWYRQILGQKVEFLVSFYNNEISEKSEIFDDQFSVERPDGSNFTLKIRSTKLEDSAMYFCASRDDQLFYEQYFGPGTRLTVT.

The chain uses TRBV6-1 and TRBJ1-1; tentative D call: TRBD1 (5 bases). The CDR3 extends over 13 amino acids. With 7 bases removed from V and 4 bases from J, the gap between germline ends came to 13 bases. Germline V gene lookup returns CDR1 MNHNS and CDR2 SASEGT. The chain's CDR3 is CASTERGVTEAFF. CDR3 nucleotides: TGTGCCAGCACCGAACGGGGGGTCACTGAAGCTTTCTTT.